Below, 16 T cell receptor beta chains from the same sample are listed, as sequenced in a study of T cell changes during pregnancy in multiple sclerosis. Profiled with immunoSEQ multiplex PCR; TCRdb holds only in-frame clones, not every one. The sample consists of about 38,000 clones, 75% to 95% of them appearing once. Sample: CD4+ T cells from peripheral blood mononuclear cells, taken in the third trimester of pregnancy. Source of these receptors: a female donor in good health, enrolled as a control in a pregnancy study.

In this sample, this clone turned up a few times. The V gene is TRBV7-8, the J gene TRBJ1-2; 8 bases are a match to TRBD1. Germline V gene sequence: CDR1 SGHVS, CDR2 FQNEAQ. CDR3 size: 13 residues. The ends lost 4 bases at V and 7 bases at J; junction bases unmatched: 5. In DNA form, the CDR3 reads TGTGCCAGCAGCTCCCATACAGGGGGTGGCTACACCTTC. Protein product: CASSSHTGGGYTF.

This rearrangement joins TRBV18 to TRBJ2-5; 7 nucleotides align to TRBD1. Losses at the gene ends were 3 bases for V and 2 bases for J; bases not matched to a gene: 6. The CDR3 runs to 15 residues. Germline V gene data show CDR1 as KGHSH and CDR2 as LQKENI. The chain's CDR3 is CASSPMTGPQETQYF. For the CDR3, the DNA is TGTGCCAGCTCACCCATGACAGGGCCGCAAGAGACCCAGTACTTC.

CDR3 in amino acids: CASSDQGGSGYTF. The CDR3, as DNA: TGTGCCAGCAGTGACCAGGGGGGTAGTGGCTACACCTTC. The chain combines TRBV6-4 with TRBJ1-2; the match to TRBD1 covers 7 bases. The J segment lost 7 bases and the V segment lost 2 bases, leaving 4 bases of the junction unmatched. Germline CDR1 is MRHNA and CDR2 is SNTAGT. This CDR3 has 13 amino acids.

V gene TRBV10-3 combines with J gene TRBJ2-4; tentatively, D is TRBD2 (6 bases). CDR3 size: 17 residues. The V end lost 0 bases, the J end lost 0 bases, and 12 bases lay between the germline ends. Per germline, CDR1 ENHRY and CDR2 SYGVKD. CDR3 sequence (DNA): TGTGCCATCAGTGAGTCCGCCGGGGGATTAGCCAAAAACATTCAGTACTTC. Translating it yields CAISESAGGLAKNIQYF.

The chain couples TRBV30 to TRBJ2-5; 13 nucleotides match TRBD2. The V and J ends lost 2 bases and 5 bases, in that order; junction bases with no gene match: 5. The CDR3 spans 15 residues. In germline, CDR1 is GTSNPN, CDR2 SVGIG (reference sequence). CDR3 loop: CAWSSGLAGQETQYF. In nucleotides, the CDR3 is TGTGCCTGGAGTTCGGGACTAGCGGGGCAGGAGACCCAGTACTTC. Full variable domain (remainder filled in from reference TRBV30 and TRBJ2-5): SQTIHQWPATLVQPVGSPLSLECTVEGTSNPNLYWYRQAAGRGLQLLFYSVGIGQISSEVPQNLSASRPQDRQFILSSKKLLLSDSGFYLCAWSSGLAGQETQYFGPGTRLLVL.

The chain combines TRBV4-1 with TRBJ1-2; D is ambiguous. The CDR3 extends over 13 amino acids. Germline loops: CDR1 MGHRA, CDR2 YSYEKL. The V end lost 7 bases, the J end lost 0 bases, and 9 bases lay between the germline ends. The chain's CDR3 is CASTPTPNYGYTF. CDR3 nucleotides: TGCGCCAGCACCCCGACACCTAACTATGGCTACACCTTC.

Regarding this clone: One junction end does not reproduce the germline sequence, and a read error may be involved. The rearrangement joins TRBV7-7 to TRBJ2-5, with a weak D call TRBD1 (6 bases). In germline, CDR1 is SSHAT, CDR2 FNYEAQ (reference sequence). The CDR3 has 14 amino acids. CDR3 protein: CASSRTGYQETQYF. CDR3 coding DNA: TGTGCTAGCAGCCGCACAGGGTACCAAGAGACCCAGTACTTC.

The genes are TRBV4-1 and TRBJ2-7; 9 bases align to TRBD1. CDR3 size: 16 residues. Germline assignment: CDR1 MGHRA and CDR2 YSYEKL. V lost 4 bases to trimming and J lost 0 bases; unmatched junction nucleotides: 7. The chain's CDR3 is CASSRTDRGSSYEQYF. CDR3 sequence (DNA): TGCGCCAGCAGCCGAACGGACAGGGGAAGCTCCTACGAGCAGTACTTC.

The CDR3 nucleotides read TGTGCCTGGAGTGTAGCGGGGAATGAAAAACTGTTTTTT. Its translation: CAWSVAGNEKLFF. The chain carries TRBV30 and TRBJ1-4; no definite D call. The V and J ends lost 0 bases and 5 bases respectively, with 7 bases between them. This CDR3 spans 13 amino acids. From germline, CDR1 is GTSNPN and CDR2 SVGIG (reference sequence).

This rearrangement joins TRBV29-1 to TRBJ2-1; no clear D gene. V shed 4 bases and J shed 6 bases, with 10 bases lying between them. Per germline, CDR1 SQVTM and CDR2 ANQGSEA. This CDR3 is built from 12 residues. CDR3 amino acids: CSVGNSPNEQFF. In DNA form, the CDR3 reads TGCAGCGTTGGGAACAGCCCCAATGAGCAGTTCTTC.

The DNA of the CDR3 is TGCGCCAGCAGCAGAAGGACTAGCGGGCCTGTAGAGACCCAGTACTTC. Amino acids: CASSRRTSGPVETQYF. The rearrangement links TRBV5-1 to TRBJ2-5; 11 nucleotides agree with TRBD2. The V gene's germline CDR1 is SGHRS and CDR2 YFSETQ. V dropped 4 bases and J dropped 4; count of bases not matched to a gene: 9. The CDR3 runs to 16 residues.

This clone was seen only once. The genes are TRBV9 and TRBJ2-5; 8 bases are a match to TRBD2. The V and J ends lost 3 bases and 4 bases, in that order; junction bases with no gene match: 5. This CDR3 comprises 14 residues. The germline gives CDR1 SGDLS, CDR2 YYNGEE. CDR3 protein: CASSAGGVVETQYF. The CDR3 DNA is TGTGCCAGCAGCGCCGGGGGGGTTGTAGAGACCCAGTACTTC.

CDR3 bases: TGTGCCAGCAGCGTAGGTTCAGCGGGTAGGGACAATGAGCAGTTCTTC. Amino acid sequence: CASSVGSAGRDNEQFF. The V call is TRBV9, the J call TRBJ2-1, with a possible D match to TRBD2 (6 bases). This CDR3 is built from 16 residues. Germline V gene sequence: CDR1 SGDLS, CDR2 YYNGEE. V lost 0 bases to trimming and J lost 5 bases, with 15 bases between them.

J is TRBJ2-7 and V is TRBV10-3; tentative D call: TRBD2 (5 bases). CDR3 length: 14 residues. Germline V gene data show CDR1 as ENHRY and CDR2 as SYGVKD. Trimming shortened V by 7 bases and J by 3 bases, and 16 bases separated the two germline ends. The CDR3 sequence: CAITPRGVLYEQYF. The DNA for the CDR3 is TGTGCCATCACCCCCCGGGGAGTCCTCTACGAGCAGTACTTC.

The gene calls are TRBV4-1 and TRBJ2-1; TRBD2 agrees at 13 bases. From germline, CDR1 is MGHRA and CDR2 YSYEKL. The CDR3 covers 18 residues. V lost 0 bases to trimming and J lost 7 bases; unmatched junction nucleotides: 9. The CDR3 sequence: CASSQDRTSGRRENEQFF. The CDR3 DNA follows: TGCGCCAGCAGCCAAGACCGGACTAGCGGGAGACGGGAAAATGAGCAGTTCTTC.

A single count supports this clone. V and J are TRBV2 and TRBJ2-7; TRBD1 aligns across 11 bases. This CDR3 region has 13 residues. CDR1 SNHLY and CDR2 FYNNEI come from the germline V gene. V trimming: 10 bases; J trimming: 4 bases; junction bases outside the gene matches: 6. The CDR3 here is CAISGDRGYEQYF. CDR3 nucleotides: TGTGCCATCTCAGGGGACAGGGGGTACGAGCAGTACTTC.